This is a list of T cell receptor beta chains from one sample in a study of cytomegalovirus exposure and HLA in healthy donors. Produced via immunoSEQ multiplex PCR; TCRdb's table is partial and in-frame only. The data hold 150,000 to 200,000 clones, with about 82% observed a single time. The source material was PBMCs. All receptors derive from a woman younger than 30 in good health and CMV-seronegative. The CDR3 runs from the conserved cysteine through the conserved F or W. D genes are given only for firm matches. Clone size is given for some rows only: seen once, a few or many times, or a class if the clone is expanded.

size	D	V	J	CDR3	DNA
NA	TRBD1	TRBV6-1	TRBJ1-2	CASRAPGQGYGYTF	TGTGCCAGCAGAGCTCCGGGACAGGGATATGGCTACACCTTC
NA	NA	TRBV6-1	TRBJ1-2	CGGVGDGYTF	TGCGGGGGGGTAGGGGATGGCTACACCTTC
NA	NA	TRBV7-8	TRBJ1-5	CASSVTGIGNQPQHF	TGTGCCAGCAGCGTTACAGGGATTGGCAATCAGCCCCAGCATTTT
NA	NA	TRBV12-2	TRBJ1-2	CASRLKQNYGYTF	TGTGCAAGTCGCTTAAAACAGAACTATGGCTACACCTTC
NA	TRBD1	TRBV9	TRBJ1-2	CASSVDREPVYDGYTF	TGTGCCAGCAGCGTCGACAGGGAACCTGTTTACGATGGCTACACCTTC
NA	NA	TRBV27	TRBJ1-1	CASSGGTEAFF	TGTGCCAGCAGCGGGGGGACTGAAGCTTTCTTT
NA	TRBD1	TRBV11-2	TRBJ1-2	CASSLQVGTAIHGYTF	TGTGCCAGCAGCTTACAAGTGGGGACAGCAATTCATGGCTACACCTTC
NA	NA	TRBV7-9	TRBJ1-4	CASSPLDSLDGILFF	TGTGCCAGCAGCCCGCTCGACAGCCTGGATGGGATACTGTTTTTT
NA	TRBD1	TRBV6-1	TRBJ1-2	CASSDGTGSYYGYTF	TGTGCCAGCAGTGACGGGACAGGGTCCTACTATGGCTACACCTTC
few	NA	TRBV30	TRBJ1-2	CAWRIQGVDGYTF	TGTGCCTGGAGGATACAGGGAGTGGATGGCTACACCTTC
few	NA	TRBV7-9	TRBJ2-2	CAILTGELFF	TGTGCCATCCTTACCGGGGAGCTGTTTTTT
NA	NA	TRBV11-1	TRBJ2-7	CASSPLDRYEQYF	TGTGCCAGCAGCCCCCTGGACAGATACGAGCAGTACTTC
NA	TRBD2	TRBV19	TRBJ2-1	CASTRKGLAGAIEQFF	TGTGCCAGTACCAGGAAAGGACTAGCGGGAGCGATTGAGCAGTTCTTC
NA	NA	TRBV30	TRBJ2-5	CAWSVSPYEETQYF	TGTGCCTGGAGTGTTTCCCCCTATGAGGAGACCCAGTACTTC
NA	NA	TRBV30	TRBJ1-2	CAWSRGGNYGYTF	TGTGCCTGGAGTCGCGGGGGAAACTATGGCTACACCTTC
NA	TRBD2	TRBV9	TRBJ2-1	CASSVRWGGAYNEQFF	TGTGCCAGCAGCGTGAGATGGGGGGGAGCCTACAATGAGCAGTTCTTC
NA	TRBD2	TRBV29-1	TRBJ2-3	CSVEEGGGGPYGTDTQYF	TGCAGCGTTGAAGAAGGCGGCGGGGGACCATACGGCACAGATACGCAGTATTTT
NA	NA	TRBV10-3	TRBJ1-2	CAISGGEPLDGYTF	TGTGCCATCAGTGGGGGGGAGCCTCTTGATGGCTACACCTTC
NA	NA	TRBV18	TRBJ2-7	CASSPLPDGSSYEQYF	TGTGCCAGCTCACCGCTTCCAGACGGGAGCTCCTACGAGCAGTACTTC
NA	NA	TRBV5-4	TRBJ2-1	CASSLDDSEQFF	TGTGCCAGCAGCTTGGACGATAGTGAGCAGTTCTTC
NA	NA	TRBV7-9	TRBJ1-1	CASSLDTLNTEAFF	TGTGCCAGCAGCTTAGACACGTTGAACACTGAAGCTTTCTTT
NA	NA	TRBV20-1	TRBJ1-1	CSAALLIAFF	TGCAGTGCTGCGCTTTTGATCGCTTTCTTT
NA	TRBD1	TRBV6-1	TRBJ2-2	CASSETRQGTGELFF	TGTGCCAGCAGTGAAACAAGACAGGGGACCGGGGAGCTGTTTTTT
NA	TRBD1	TRBV7-8	TRBJ1-3	CASSLSRTGGLAGNTIYF	TGTGCCAGCAGCCTCTCTCGGACAGGGGGCTTAGCTGGAAACACCATATATTTT
NA	NA	TRBV6-5	TRBJ1-2	CASSPRATGGYGYTF	TGTGCCAGCAGTCCCCGGGCCACAGGCGGCTATGGCTACACCTTC
NA	NA	TRBV9	TRBJ2-5	CASSARGGGVQETQYF	TGTGCCAGCAGCGCCCGGGGTGGCGGGGTCCAAGAGACCCAGTACTTC
once	NA	TRBV6-1	TRBJ2-2	CASSRLEAGELFF	TGTGCCAGCAGTCGACTAGAGGCCGGGGAGCTGTTTTTT
once	NA	TRBV6-5	TRBJ2-2	CASSTTGAVTGELFF	TGTGCCAGCAGTACCACGGGAGCGGTCACCGGGGAGCTGTTTTTT
NA	TRBD1	TRBV2	TRBJ1-6	CASSEVTGGNSPLHF	TGTGCCAGCAGTGAAGTGACAGGGGGAAATTCACCCCTCCACTTT
NA	NA	TRBV5-8	TRBJ2-7	CASSLDGEGEQYF	TGTGCCAGCAGCTTGGACGGTGAGGGCGAGCAGTACTTC
NA	TRBD1	TRBV6-6	TRBJ1-4	CASSRTGQGEKLFF	TGTGCCAGCAGCCGGACAGGACAAGGTGAAAAACTGTTTTTT
NA	TRBD2	TRBV7-3	TRBJ2-2	CASSLRRGANTGELFF	TGTGCCAGCAGCTTAAGGCGGGGGGCGAACACCGGGGAGCTGTTTTTT
few	NA	TRBV11-2	TRBJ2-4	CASSLVNMNIQYF	TGTGCCAGCAGCTTAGTAAACATGAACATTCAGTACTTC
NA	TRBD2	TRBV5-1	TRBJ2-7	CASSWRLAGASITYEQYF	TGCGCCAGCAGCTGGAGGCTAGCGGGAGCCTCGATTACCTACGAGCAGTACTTC
NA	NA	TRBV5-1	TRBJ2-3	CASSLGQGGHSDTQYF	TGCGCCAGCAGCTTGGGCCAGGGGGGTCATTCAGATACGCAGTATTTT
NA	NA	TRBV5-1	TRBJ1-1	CASSLGAATEAFF	TGCGCCAGCAGCTTGGGGGCCGCCACTGAAGCTTTCTTT
NA	TRBD1	TRBV2	TRBJ1-1	CASKQDRAENTEAFF	TGTGCCAGCAAACAGGACAGGGCAGAGAACACTGAAGCTTTCTTT
NA	NA	TRBV6-5	TRBJ2-1	CASSPTGNNEQFF	TGTGCCAGCAGCCCCACAGGGAACAATGAGCAGTTCTTC
NA	NA	TRBV4-1	TRBJ1-5	CASSQYFAQPQHF	TGCGCCAGCAGCCAGTACTTTGCGCAGCCCCAGCATTTT
few	NA	TRBV6-5	TRBJ1-2	CASSLGPVGGYTF	TGTGCCAGCAGCTTGGGCCCCGTGGGTGGCTACACCTTC
once	NA	TRBV7-9	TRBJ1-1	CASSLERELGVNTEAFF	TGTGCCAGCAGCTTAGAGAGGGAACTCGGCGTGAACACTGAAGCTTTCTTT
NA	TRBD1	TRBV5-1	TRBJ1-1	CASSLPLDRPNTEAFF	TGCGCCAGCAGCTTACCTTTGGACAGGCCGAACACTGAAGCTTTCTTT
NA	TRBD1	TRBV5-1	TRBJ1-1	CASSFALTGGGRQSTEAFF	TGCGCCAGCAGCTTCGCCTTAACAGGGGGCGGTCGTCAGAGTACTGAAGCTTTCTTT